The present entry profiles one TCR beta chain with its context. Its antigen is still unknown. The data originate from a study of T-cell reconstitution after alpha-beta-depleted transplantation in children. The V gene lost 8 bases and the J gene lost 3 bases, with 19 bases spanning the gap. Germline V lookup: CDR1 MNHNS, CDR2 SASEGT. This CDR3 comprises 16 residues. General observations from the study: Newly generated T cells supplied most T-cell counts and diversity one year post-transplant. Two months or so post-transplant, alpha-beta T cells reportedly derived from several hundred expanded graft clones.

Library preparation (for TCRbeta) was performed with unique molecular identifiers. TCRdb re-analysed the PCR reads in MiXCR, keeping a single row per CDR3 protein. The sample carries about 580,000 distinct CDR3 sequences, more than 20% recorded once. The chain combines TRBV6-1 with TRBJ2-2, with D perhaps TRBD1 (7 bases). The origin of this receptor is a boy in the first two years of life who had a stem cell transplant for acute myeloid leukemia, so the T cells may come from the graft donor. This sample comprised PBMCs, mostly from graft donor cells, obtained 360 days after TCRalphabeta/CD19-depleted stem cell transplant. The CDR3 sequence is CASLRRRGPDTGELFF. The DNA of the CDR3 is TGTGCCAGCCTCCGCCGGAGGGGGCCGGACACCGGGGAGCTGTTTTTT.